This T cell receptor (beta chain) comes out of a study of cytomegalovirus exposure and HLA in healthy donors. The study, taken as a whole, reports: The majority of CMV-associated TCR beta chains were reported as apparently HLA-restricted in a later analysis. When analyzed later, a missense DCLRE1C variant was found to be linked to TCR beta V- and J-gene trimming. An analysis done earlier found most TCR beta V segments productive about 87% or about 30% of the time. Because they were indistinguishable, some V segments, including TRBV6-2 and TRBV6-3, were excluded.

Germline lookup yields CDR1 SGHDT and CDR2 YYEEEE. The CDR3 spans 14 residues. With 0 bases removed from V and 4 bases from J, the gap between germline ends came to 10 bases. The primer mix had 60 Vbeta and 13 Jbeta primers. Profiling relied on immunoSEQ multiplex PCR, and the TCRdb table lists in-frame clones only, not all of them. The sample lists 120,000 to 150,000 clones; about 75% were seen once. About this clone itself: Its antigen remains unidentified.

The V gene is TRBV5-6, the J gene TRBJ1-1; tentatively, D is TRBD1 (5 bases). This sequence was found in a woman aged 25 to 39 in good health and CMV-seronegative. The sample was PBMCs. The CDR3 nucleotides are TGTGCCAGCAGCTTGGGGGGGAGGATCACTGAAGCTTTCTTT. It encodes CASSLGGRITEAFF.